Below, one T cell receptor beta chain is given with its context. This specimen belongs to a study of technical replicates of blood from a few donors. Produced via immunoSEQ multiplex PCR; TCRdb's table is partial and in-frame only. The sample carries tens of thousands of clones, 93% recorded once. This TCR was recovered from a human donor in good health. Sequencing input: T cells isolated from PBMCs.

The CDR3 sequence: CASSPSDSIADTQYF. CDR3 nucleotides: TGTGCCAGCAGCCCTTCGGACAGTATTGCAGATACGCAGTATTTT. The chain joins TRBV11-2 to TRBJ2-3; a possible D gene is TRBD1 (6 bases). V shed 5 bases and J shed 4 bases, with 16 bases lying between them. CDR1 and CDR2 (germline): SGHAT, FQNNGV. CDR3 size: 15 residues.